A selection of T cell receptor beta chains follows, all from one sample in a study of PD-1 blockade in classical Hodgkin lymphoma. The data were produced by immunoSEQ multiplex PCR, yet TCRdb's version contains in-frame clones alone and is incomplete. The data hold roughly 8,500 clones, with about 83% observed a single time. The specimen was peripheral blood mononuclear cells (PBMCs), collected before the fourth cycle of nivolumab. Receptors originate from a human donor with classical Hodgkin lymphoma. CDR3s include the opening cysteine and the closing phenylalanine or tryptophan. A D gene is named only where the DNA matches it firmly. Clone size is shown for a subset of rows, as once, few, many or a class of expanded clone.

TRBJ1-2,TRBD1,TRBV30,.,CAWSRQGGYGYTF,TGTGCCTGGAGTAGACAGGGGGGCTATGGCTACACCTTC
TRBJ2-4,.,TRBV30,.,CAWSNGVLQYF,TGTGCCTGGAGTAACGGGGTACTTCAGTACTTC
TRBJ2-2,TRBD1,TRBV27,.,CASKSTGAGELFF,TGTGCCAGCAAATCAACAGGGGCCGGGGAGCTGTTTTTT
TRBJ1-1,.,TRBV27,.,CASSPPGFRVAFF,TGTGCCAGCAGTCCCCCAGGATTTCGAGTGGCTTTCTTT
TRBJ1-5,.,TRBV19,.,CASSINVEPYSNQPQHF,TGTGCCAGTAGTATAAACGTCGAGCCATATAGCAATCAGCCCCAGCATTTT
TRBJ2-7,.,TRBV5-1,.,CASSQTDYEQYF,TGCGCCAGCAGCCAGACAGACTACGAGCAGTACTTC
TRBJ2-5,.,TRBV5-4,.,CASSFLGGDETQYF,TGTGCCAGCAGCTTTCTAGGGGGGGATGAGACCCAGTACTTC
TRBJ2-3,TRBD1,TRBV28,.,CASSFRTGEIADTQYF,TGTGCCAGCAGTTTCAGGACAGGGGAGATAGCAGATACGCAGTATTTT
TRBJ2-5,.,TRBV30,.,CAWIQAGGGTQYF,TGTGCCTGGATCCAGGCAGGGGGGGGGACCCAGTACTTC
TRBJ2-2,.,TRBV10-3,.,CAIRQGLVTGELFF,TGTGCCATCAGGCAGGGGTTGGTCACCGGGGAGCTGTTTTTT
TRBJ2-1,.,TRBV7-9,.,CASSLVPYRELIEQFF,TGTGCCAGCAGCTTAGTTCCATATAGGGAGTTGATTGAGCAGTTCTTC
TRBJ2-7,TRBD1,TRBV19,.,CASNGQALYEQYF,TGTGCCAGTAATGGACAGGCCCTCTACGAGCAGTACTTC
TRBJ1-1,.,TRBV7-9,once,CASSARGGRTEAFF,TGTGCCAGCAGCGCCCGTGGGGGGCGCACTGAAGCTTTCTTT
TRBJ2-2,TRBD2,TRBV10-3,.,CAATGGDGELFF,TGTGCCGCGACGGGGGGGGACGGGGAGCTGTTTTTT
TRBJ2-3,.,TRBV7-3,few,CASSLNDGTDTQYF,TGTGCCAGCAGCCTAAACGACGGCACAGATACGCAGTATTTT
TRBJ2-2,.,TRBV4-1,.,CASSQENEFGELFF,TGCGCCAGCAGCCAAGAAAACGAGTTCGGGGAGCTGTTTTTT
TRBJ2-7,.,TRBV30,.,CAWSEQDPYEQYF,TGTGCCTGGAGTGAACAAGACCCCTACGAGCAGTACTTC
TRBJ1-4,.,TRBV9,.,CASSVEGTTNEKLFF,TGTGCCAGCAGCGTAGAGGGGACAACTAATGAAAAACTGTTTTTT
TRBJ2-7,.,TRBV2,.,CASRLTGPNYEQYF,TGTGCCAGCAGACTCACCGGGCCAAACTACGAGCAGTACTTC
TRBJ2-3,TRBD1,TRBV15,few,CATSRDPMGQGTDTQYF,TGTGCCACCAGCAGAGACCCCATGGGACAGGGGACAGATACGCAGTATTTT
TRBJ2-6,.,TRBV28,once,CASSLRSGANVLTF,TGTGCCAGCAGTTTGCGCTCTGGGGCCAACGTCCTGACTTTC
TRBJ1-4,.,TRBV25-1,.,CASSEQGQYLEKLFF,TGTGCCAGCAGTGAACAGGGACAATACCTTGAAAAACTGTTTTTT
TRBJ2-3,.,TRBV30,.,CAALVRNTQYF,TGTGCCGCACTAGTAAGAAATACGCAGTATTTT
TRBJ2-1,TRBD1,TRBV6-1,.,CASSDKSPGQRFPYNEQFF,TGTGCCAGCAGTGATAAGTCCCCGGGACAGAGATTTCCCTACAATGAGCAGTTCTTC
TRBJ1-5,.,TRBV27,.,CASNPKGNSNQPQHF,TGTGCCAGCAATCCGAAAGGGAATAGCAATCAGCCCCAGCATTTT
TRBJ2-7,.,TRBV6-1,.,CASSERQAPYEQYF,TGTGCCAGCAGTGAAAGGCAGGCGCCATACGAGCAGTACTTC
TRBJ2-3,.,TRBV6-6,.,CASSYGPQMDTQYF,TGTGCCAGCAGTTACGGTCCCCAAATGGATACGCAGTATTTT
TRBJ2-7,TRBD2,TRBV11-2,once,CASSHIKFSGRTRGYEQYF,TGTGCCAGCAGCCACATTAAGTTTAGCGGGAGGACCCGAGGCTACGAGCAGTACTTC
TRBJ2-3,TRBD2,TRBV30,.,CAWSGGGSDTQYF,TGTGCCTGGAGTGGCGGGGGGTCAGATACGCAGTATTTT
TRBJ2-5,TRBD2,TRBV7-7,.,CASSPEPSGRAGETQYF,TGTGCCAGCAGCCCCGAGCCTAGCGGGAGGGCCGGGGAGACCCAGTACTTC
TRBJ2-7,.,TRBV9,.,CASSPADTGYEQYF,TGTGCCAGCAGCCCAGCTGACACAGGCTACGAGCAGTACTTC
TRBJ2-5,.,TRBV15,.,CATSRVGGETQYF,TGTGCCACCAGCAGAGTAGGGGGGGAGACCCAGTACTTC
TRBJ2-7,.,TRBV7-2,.,CASSLVRFYEQYF,TGTGCCAGCAGCTTAGTTCGCTTCTACGAGCAGTACTTC
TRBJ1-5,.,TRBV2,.,CASSGTENQPQHF,TGTGCCAGCAGTGGGACAGAAAATCAGCCCCAGCATTTT
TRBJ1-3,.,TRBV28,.,CASSLVEPSGNTIYF,TGTGCCAGCAGTTTGGTCGAGCCCTCTGGAAACACCATATATTTT
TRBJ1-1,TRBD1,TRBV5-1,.,CASSLVWSGTGWAEAFF,TGCGCCAGCAGCTTGGTATGGTCCGGGACAGGGTGGGCTGAAGCTTTCTTT
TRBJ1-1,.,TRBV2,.,CASNPGEGFYLEAFF,TGTGCCAGCAACCCCGGGGAGGGGTTTTATCTTGAAGCTTTCTTT
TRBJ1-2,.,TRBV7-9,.,CASSLAPGTSSYGYTF,TGTGCCAGCAGCTTAGCCCCCGGGACATCCTCCTATGGCTACACCTTC
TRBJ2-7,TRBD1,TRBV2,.,CASSEGTGGSYEQYF,TGTGCCAGCAGTGAAGGGACAGGGGGCTCCTACGAGCAGTACTTC
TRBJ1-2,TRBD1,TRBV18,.,CASSPPDRVGLAGYTF,TGTGCCAGCTCACCACCGGACAGGGTGGGGCTCGCTGGCTACACCTTC
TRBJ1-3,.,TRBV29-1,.,CSVLTGHGNTIYF,TGCAGCGTTCTAACAGGCCATGGAAACACCATATATTTT
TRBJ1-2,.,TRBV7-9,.,CASSFETDYGYTF,TGTGCCAGCAGCTTTGAGACAGACTATGGCTACACCTTC
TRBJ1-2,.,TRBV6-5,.,CASSPQLNYGYTF,TGTGCCAGCAGCCCACAGCTTAACTATGGCTACACCTTC
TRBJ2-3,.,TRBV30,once,CAWKDGERTHTDTQYF,TGTGCCTGGAAGGACGGCGAGCGGACCCACACAGATACGCAGTATTTT